This TCR beta chain was recorded in a study of T cell changes during pregnancy in multiple sclerosis. Here immunoSEQ multiplex PCR was the method, and the copy in TCRdb shows in-frame clones only, minus some. The table has 64,000 or so clones, almost 97% seen once. CDR1 GTSNPN and CDR2 SVGIG come from the germline V gene (reference sequence). Trimming took 3 bases from V and 1 from J; bases not matched to a gene: 3. This CDR3 spans 14 amino acids. The specimen was CD8+ T cells from peripheral blood mononuclear cells, collected after pregnancy. The chain is built from TRBV30 and TRBJ1-5; TRBD1 matches 7 bases. The TCR originated in a female donor with multiple sclerosis, enrolled in a pregnancy study. Here the CDR3 reads CAWSLTGSNQPQHF. DNA for the CDR3: TGTGCCTGGAGCTTGACAGGGAGCAATCAGCCCCAGCATTTT.